This entry is about one TCR beta chain. Its antigen is not identified. This record belongs to a study of T cell responses to AZD1222 COVID-19 vaccine. About the research overall: Researchers grouped second doses given at about 4 or about 12 weeks into one pool.

This CDR3 has 15 amino acids. Between the trimmed V and J ends, which lost 4 bases and 0 bases, there was a span of 13 bases. Germline assignment: CDR1 SGHTA and CDR2 FQGNSA. Overall study results and limits: Donors were chiefly white British, with a greater number of females, and clonal diversity was perhaps underestimated. The span of vaccine-associated CD4 TCRs extended across spike, with dominance at 160-218 and 743-854. Nearly half of spike-specific TCRs reportedly target variant regions that are unmutated in the B.1.351 and B.1.1.7 variants.

TCRdb's table, derived via immunoSEQ multiplex PCR, lists solely in-frame clones and lacks some. The sample holds 35,000 to 45,000 clones; 60% to 85% are singletons and the top ten take about 3.7%. The sequencing here drew on peripheral blood, taken on day 0 of AZD1222 vaccination. The chain links TRBV7-2 to TRBJ2-7; D is unclear. The source of this sequence is an adult in good health. The CDR3 here is CASSSGQVGSYEQYF. The CDR3 DNA sequence: TGTGCCAGCAGCTCCGGGCAGGTGGGCTCCTACGAGCAGTACTTC.